The T cell receptor (beta chain) under discussion was sequenced for a study of cytomegalovirus exposure and HLA in healthy donors. In regard to this clone: Its antigen is as yet unknown.

Study-level findings and limits: Some TCR beta chains (around 180 of them) were listed as cytomegalovirus-associated. A later analysis showed HLA-associated TCR beta chains outstripping equally common others in clonal expansion.

CDR1 and CDR2 from the germline V gene are SGHDT and YYEEEE. There are 13 residues in the CDR3. Germline trimming cut 2 bases from V and 8 bases from J; bases unmatched to any gene: 4. Every donor was a healthy person donating bone marrow. PCR employed 60 Vbeta and 13 Jbeta primers. The method was immunoSEQ multiplex PCR; TCRdb's version includes in-frame clones alone and lacks a portion of them. Of approximately 160,000 clones listed, about 75% were seen once; the top ten hold 4% to 5%. Sequencing was carried out using PBMCs. This chain links TRBV5-6 with TRBJ1-2; 9 positions agree with TRBD1. The clonotype comes from a man aged 18 to 29 in good health and CMV-seropositive. The CDR3 coding sequence is TGTGCCAGCAGCTTCACAGGGGGCGCGGGCTACACCTTC. Translated: CASSFTGGAGYTF.